A single sample is the source of the 22 T cell receptor beta chains below, sequenced in a study of cytotoxic CD8 clonotypes in ibrutinib-treated CLL (dated by TCRdb to the early 2020s). Library method: the immunoSEQ multiplex PCR assay. In TCRdb, the immuneACCESS table is reduced to in-frame sequences with V and J assigned. These tables do not hold every clone; where another copy was compared, an unresolved V gene accounts for under half, and the others remain unexplained. This sample lists around 14,000 clones; about two thirds were detected once. The top ten constitute 5.4% of the sample. The specimen comprised PBMCs, sampled before ibrutinib treatment. All receptors derive from a human donor with chronic lymphocytic leukemia.

V and J are TRBV11-3 and TRBJ2-2, with D possibly TRBD1 on 6 matching bases. The germline gives CDR1 SGHNT, CDR2 YENEEA. The V gene lost 1 base and the J gene lost 3 bases, with 12 bases spanning the gap. This CDR3 spans 16 amino acids. In DNA, the CDR3 is TGTGCCAGCAGCTTAGGGTCTGGGGGCGACACCGGGGAGCTGTTTTTT. This gives the protein CASSLGSGGDTGELFF. Supplemented by reference TRBV11-3 and TRBJ2-2, the full variable domain reads EAGVVQSPRYKIIEKKQPVAFWCNPISGHNTLYWYLQNLGQGPELLIRYENEEAVDDSQLPKDRFSAERLKGVDSTLKIQPAELGDSAVYLCASSLGSGGDTGELFFGEGSRLTVL.

This rearrangement joins TRBV5-1 to TRBJ1-1, with D perhaps TRBD1 (5 bases). The CDR3 spans 13 residues. Per the germline V gene, CDR1 is SGHRS and CDR2 is YFSETQ. V shed 4 bases and J shed 3 bases, with 10 bases lying between them. This CDR3 reads CASSRDGDTEAFF. The CDR3 nucleotides read TGCGCCAGCAGCCGGGACGGGGACACTGAAGCTTTCTTT.

This clone was counted a single time. The rearrangement links TRBV7-6 to TRBJ2-7, with 7 bases matching TRBD1. With 3 bases clipped from V and 0 bases from J, the junction kept 8 bases outside the gene matches. Germline CDR1 reads SGHVS; CDR2 reads FNYEAQ. The CDR3 contains 16 residues. The CDR3 region has the DNA TGTGCCAGCAGCTTCCGAAGGGGGCCCTACTCCTACGAGCAGTACTTC. Translated: CASSFRRGPYSYEQYF.

The CDR3 DNA sequence: TGTGCCAGCTCACCACCGACTAGCGGAGGTTGGCAGTACTTC. Protein sequence: CASSPPTSGGWQYF. The chain links TRBV18 to TRBJ2-7; TRBD2 agrees at 9 bases. With V trimmed by 0 bases and J by 9 bases, 6 bases remained unmatched. The CDR3 runs to 14 residues. The germline gives CDR1 KGHSH, CDR2 LQKENI.

The V and J genes are TRBV2 and TRBJ2-5; 8 bases align to TRBD2. CDR1 SNHLY and CDR2 FYNNEI come from the germline V gene. The V segment lost 8 bases and the J segment 1 base; nucleotides outside the gene matches: 9. The CDR3 length is 15 residues. CDR3 sequence (DNA): TGTGCCAGCCGGGGGGGCCTTACGATCCAAGAGACCCAGTACTTC. Its protein product is CASRGGLTIQETQYF.

The rearrangement links TRBV25-1 to TRBJ2-4; 7 bases match TRBD2. CDR1 and CDR2 from the germline V gene are MGHDK and SYGVNS. CDR3 length: 15 residues. J gave up 8 bases and V 7 bases, and 14 bases lay outside the gene matches. The CDR3 sequence is CASTPSGVGVDIQYF. The CDR3 region has the DNA TGTGCCAGCACCCCGAGCGGGGTCGGGGTTGACATTCAGTACTTC. The full variable domain, with the rest looked up from reference TRBV25-1 and TRBJ2-4, is EADIYQTPRYLVIGTGKKITLECSQTMGHDKMYWYQQDPGMELHLIHYSYGVNSTEKGDLSSESTVSRIRTEHFPLTLESARPSHTSQYLCASTPSGVGVDIQYFGAGTRLSVL.

V usage is TRBV2 and J usage is TRBJ1-3; 7 bases map to TRBD1. CDR1 and CDR2 from the germline V gene are SNHLY and FYNNEI. The length of the CDR3 is 14 residues. V shed 4 bases and J 3 bases; nucleotides not matched to a gene: 3. The CDR3 DNA reads TGTGCCAGCAGTGGACAGGGCAGTGGAAACACCATATATTTT. Its protein is CASSGQGSGNTIYF. Together with reference TRBV2 and TRBJ1-3, the CDR3 gives the full variable domain: EPEVTQTPSHQVTQMGQEVILRCVPISNHLYFYWYRQILGQKVEFLVSFYNNEISEKSEIFDDQFSVERPDGSNFTLKIRSTKLEDSAMYFCASSGQGSGNTIYFGEGSWLTVV.

The CDR3 sequence: CASSLPDSTYGYTF. CDR3 nucleotide sequence: TGCGCCAGCAGCCTACCGGACAGCACTTATGGCTACACCTTC. V and J are TRBV5-1 and TRBJ1-2, with D possibly matching TRBD1 (6 bases). Germline CDR1 is SGHRS and CDR2 is YFSETQ. The CDR3 length is 14 residues. Trimming removed 4 bases at V and 5 bases at J, with 15 bases between.

The CDR3 sequence: CASTPQGAYNSPLHF. DNA of the CDR3: TGTGCCAGCACCCCCCAGGGGGCCTATAATTCACCCCTCCACTTT. The gene calls are TRBV18 and TRBJ1-6; 7 nucleotides agree with TRBD1. Germline CDR1 KGHSH, CDR2 LQKENI. The CDR3 is 15 residues long. Trimming removed 8 bases from V and 2 bases from J; junction bases left unmatched: 6.

The chain carries TRBV2 and TRBJ2-7; 9 bases agree with TRBD2. The length of the CDR3 is 12 residues. V was clipped by 8 bases and J by 3 bases; unmatched bases: 2. The germline gives CDR1 SNHLY, CDR2 FYNNEI. DNA for the CDR3: TGTGCCAGCTTGACTAGCGGCTACGAGCAGTACTTC. This gives the protein CASLTSGYEQYF. The full variable domain, completed using reference TRBV2 and TRBJ2-7, is EPEVTQTPSHQVTQMGQEVILRCVPISNHLYFYWYRQILGQKVEFLVSFYNNEISEKSEIFDDQFSVERPDGSNFTLKIRSTKLEDSAMYFCASLTSGYEQYFGPGTRLTVT.

The chain uses TRBV11-2 and TRBJ2-7; TRBD2 agrees at 12 bases. Per the germline V gene, CDR1 is SGHAT and CDR2 is FQNNGV. The CDR3 extends over 15 amino acids. V trimming: 1 base; J trimming: 2 bases; junction bases outside the gene matches: 0. In DNA form, the CDR3 reads TGTGCCAGCAGCTTAGGACTAGCGGGGGCCTACGAGCAGTACTTC. Translated, it gives CASSLGLAGAYEQYF.

The table lists this clone with a few counts. This chain uses TRBV7-3 with TRBJ2-7; weak D call: TRBD1 (7 bases). The CDR3 spans 15 residues. Per germline, CDR1 SGHTA and CDR2 FQGTGA. The V end was cut by 5 bases, the J end by 2 bases, with 16 bases between. The CDR3 DNA reads TGTGCCAGCAGCCCCCAGGGGGGCCAAACCTACGAGCAGTACTTC. Protein product: CASSPQGGQTYEQYF.

The V gene is TRBV10-3, the J gene TRBJ2-3; D is possibly TRBD1 (6 bases). Deletions cut 2 bases from V and 0 bases from J, with 6 bases between. The germline CDR1 and CDR2 sequences are ENHRY and SYGVKD. CDR3 length: 14 amino acids. The CDR3 spells CAISEQGSTDTQYF. In DNA, the CDR3 is TGTGCCATCAGTGAGCAGGGGAGCACAGATACGCAGTATTTT.

This sequence joins TRBV19 and TRBJ1-6; TRBD1 matches 7 bases. The CDR3 loop spans 17 amino acids. With V trimmed by 5 bases and J by 7 bases, 14 bases remained unmatched. Germline CDR1 and CDR2: LNHDA and SQIVND (reference sequence). CDR3 bases: TGTGCCAGTAGTCCACTGGGACAGCCGGCCCCAAATTCACCCCTCCACTTT. Translation gives CASSPLGQPAPNSPLHF.

This clone has just a few counts. The chain links TRBV9 to TRBJ2-5; D may be TRBD2 (6 bases). CDR1 and CDR2 from the germline V gene are SGDLS and YYNGEE. The CDR3 contains 12 residues. Trimming took 3 bases from V and 5 from J, leaving 8 bases between them. For the CDR3, the DNA is TGTGCCAGCAGCGCGGAGGGGGAGACCCAGTACTTC. This sequence encodes CASSAEGETQYF.

This clone has just one count. The genes are TRBV7-2 and TRBJ2-5; 10 nucleotides align to TRBD2. The germline CDR1 and CDR2 sequences are SGHTA and FQGNSA. V shed 5 bases, J shed 6 bases, and the junction held 9 bases outside the gene matches. This CDR3 region has 15 residues. CDR3 nucleotides: TGTGCCAGCAGCCCAAGCGGGAGGGCCGTAAAGACCCAGTACTTC. Amino acid sequence: CASSPSGRAVKTQYF.

The chain combines TRBV9 with TRBJ1-4, with 10 nucleotides matching TRBD1. There are 15 residues in the CDR3. Trimming cost V 4 bases and J 7 bases; bases outside gene matches: 7. The germline V gene has CDR1 SGDLS and CDR2 YYNGEE. The CDR3 here is CASSTRQGAGEKLFF. The CDR3 DNA is TGTGCCAGCAGCACCCGACAGGGGGCTGGTGAAAAACTGTTTTTT.

V usage is TRBV7-2 and J usage is TRBJ1-6; D remains unclear. The CDR3 spans 14 residues. Trimming shortened V by 1 base and J by 5 bases, and 6 bases separated the two germline ends. The germline V gene has CDR1 SGHTA and CDR2 FQGNSA. CDR3 sequence reads: CASSLGWNNSPLHF. CDR3 coding DNA: TGTGCCAGCAGCTTAGGGTGGAATAATTCACCCCTCCACTTT.

This chain joins TRBV5-4 and TRBJ1-3, with D possibly matching TRBD1 (6 bases). Deletions cut 4 bases from V and 0 bases from J, with 14 bases between. Germline V CDR1 and CDR2: SGHNT, YYREEE (reference sequence). The CDR3 spans 16 residues. The CDR3 DNA sequence: TGTGCCAGCAGCCCAGGGGTCCCAGGCTCTGGAAACACCATATATTTT. It codes for CASSPGVPGSGNTIYF.

The chain has TRBV4-3 and TRBJ2-7; 7 bases agree with TRBD2. V lost 0 bases, J lost 4 bases, and 6 bases stayed unmatched. Germline CDR1 LGHNA, CDR2 YSLEER. This CDR3 is 15 amino acids long. CDR3 sequence: CASSQERGIQYEQYF. The CDR3 bases are TGCGCCAGCAGCCAAGAGCGGGGGATTCAGTACGAGCAGTACTTC.

As to this clone: This sequence is one base from a far larger clone and is likely a read error. The same CDR3 is also encoded by other DNA sequences in this sample. V is TRBV4-3 and J is TRBJ2-3; D is unclear. Germline assignment: CDR1 LGHNA and CDR2 YSLEER. The V end lost 4 bases, the J end lost 3 bases, and 11 bases lay between the germline ends. This CDR3 is 14 amino acids long. CDR3 protein: CASSRQELTDTQYF. The DNA of the CDR3 is TGCGCCAGCAGCCGGCAGGAGCTAACAGATACGCAGTATTTT.

V gene TRBV9 combines with J gene TRBJ2-1; D is unresolved. V lost 0 bases to trimming and J lost 4 bases, with 5 bases between them. The CDR3 loop spans 13 amino acids. Germline loops: CDR1 SGDLS, CDR2 YYNGEE. The CDR3 coding sequence is TGTGCCAGCAGCGTAGCGGAGTACAATGAGCAGTTCTTC. Protein product: CASSVAEYNEQFF.